This T cell receptor beta chain was recorded in a study of blood T cell repertoires in COVID-19. Study-level background: From T cells, B-cell-depleted T cells, or PBMCs came the material, which was cDNA or gDNA.

This clone has a single count. This CDR3 has 16 residues. V lost 1 base, J lost 6 bases, and 18 bases lay in between. Germline lookup yields CDR1 KGHSH and CDR2 LQKENI. Ages ranged from about 18 to 100 years, with residence in about two dozen US areas. Which cohort a participant joined came from the clinical history participants gave. Original data processing: Amplification from reference gene primers served as the basis for estimated nucleated cell counts. The protocol was immunoSEQ multiplex PCR, while the TCRdb copy is restricted to in-frame clones and leaves out a portion. That table is the source of V, J and clone size, and D and trimming were worked out from the DNA. The table has fewer than 200,000 clones, around 80% seen once.

The TCR was taken from a woman between 45 and 60 years old who had recovered from COVID-19. The gene calls are TRBV18 and TRBJ1-1; TRBD1 is a possible D gene (6 bases). Sequencing was done on a sample of PBMCs or T cells enriched from blood (not recorded which). DNA for the CDR3: TGTGCCAGCTCACCACGGACAGCCGAACGGGCCGCTGAAGCTTTCTTT. Translating gives CASSPRTAERAAEAFF. The whole variable domain, remainder taken from reference TRBV18 and TRBJ1-1, is NAGVMQNPRHLVRRRGQEARLRCSPMKGHSHVYWYRQLPEEGLKFMVYLQKENIIDESGMPKERFSAEFPKEGPSILRIQQVVRGDSAAYFCASSPRTAERAAEAFFGQGTRLTVV.